The T cell receptor (beta chain) described here comes from a study of cytomegalovirus exposure and HLA in healthy donors. Each donor's status was that of a healthy bone marrow donor. PCR amplification relied on 60 Vbeta primers (plus 13 Jbeta primers). Libraries were prepared by immunoSEQ multiplex PCR; TCRdb keeps only in-frame clonotypes and omits some of them. The top ten hold about 0.25% of the sample, which has 150,000 to 200,000 clones, approximately 88% seen once. This clone has just a few counts. Germline V CDR1 and CDR2: MGHRA, YSYEKL. The CDR3 runs to 16 residues. The V and J ends lost 0 bases and 4 bases respectively, with 15 bases between them.

The V and J genes are TRBV4-1 and TRBJ1-2, with D maybe TRBD1 (6 bases). This sequence was found in a boy aged 5-17 years in good health and CMV-seronegative. The sequenced sample consisted of PBMCs. This chain's CDR3 is CASSQDRGGLSYGYTF. The CDR3 nucleotides read TGCGCCAGCAGCCAAGATCGAGGGGGATTGAGCTATGGCTACACCTTC.